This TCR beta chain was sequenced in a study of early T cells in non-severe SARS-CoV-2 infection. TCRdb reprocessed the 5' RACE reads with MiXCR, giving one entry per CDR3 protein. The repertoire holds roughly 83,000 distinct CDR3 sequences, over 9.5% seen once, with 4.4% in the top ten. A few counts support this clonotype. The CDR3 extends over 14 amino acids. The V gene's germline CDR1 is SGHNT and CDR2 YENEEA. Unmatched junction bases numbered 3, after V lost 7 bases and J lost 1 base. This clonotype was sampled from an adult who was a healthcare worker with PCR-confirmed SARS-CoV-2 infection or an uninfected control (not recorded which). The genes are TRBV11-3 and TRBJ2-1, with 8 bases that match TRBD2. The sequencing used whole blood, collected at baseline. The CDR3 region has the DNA TGTGCCAGCAAACCGGGAGGGTCCTACAATGAGCAGTTCTTC. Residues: CASKPGGSYNEQFF.